This T cell receptor (beta chain) is from a study of T cell repertoires in cytomegalovirus infection. A note on this clonotype: The antigen is not known.

TCRdb passed the reads through MiXCR, listing each CDR3 protein once. Among 300,000 or so distinct CDR3 sequences listed, 20% to 25% were seen once. The germline V gene encodes CDR1 SGHAT and CDR2 FQNNGV. This CDR3 has 16 residues. V shed 0 bases and J shed 10 bases, with 18 bases lying between them. The chain joins TRBV11-2 to TRBJ1-4; tentative D call: TRBD1 (5 bases). This sequence originates from a human donor in good health (CMV status not recorded). Some clones in this sample may be carry-over from other donors' samples. Source: cultured PBMCs, taken from culture after CMV antigen stimulation. This CDR3 is CASSLDGWSGGIKLFF. The CDR3 DNA follows: TGTGCCAGCAGCTTAGATGGTTGGAGCGGGGGGATAAAACTGTTTTTT.